This TCR beta chain was found in a study of blood T cells in healthy people across ages. General observations from the study: It was the long-lived donors that had more naive CD4+ cells and higher diversity than aged donors. Estimates of total diversity, which came from one million sequenced T cells, were considered to be underestimates. Diversity of TCR beta per million T cells declined in a roughly linear way with age.

The CDR3 has 15 residues. V trimming: 7 bases; J trimming: 7 bases; junction bases outside the gene matches: 11. The germline gives CDR1 MNHNS, CDR2 SASEGT. Note on this clonotype: Its matching antigen is unknown.

Through a sample-barcoded 5' primer and a J-beta primer mix, a second PCR was run for about 7 to 12 cycles. Each CDR3 protein is one row after TCRdb ran MiXCR on the 5' RACE reads. The sample yields 1.5 million to 2 million distinct CDR3 sequences, 40% to 55% seen once. Extraction yielded at least 6 micrograms of total RNA per sample. The sample was blood. The chain links TRBV6-1 to TRBJ2-7, with 12 bases fitting TRBD1. The TCR was taken from a woman aged 40 to 55 in good health. The CDR3 spells CASKRPGQGAREQYF. The CDR3 DNA reads TGTGCCAGCAAACGACCGGGACAGGGGGCGCGTGAGCAGTACTTC.